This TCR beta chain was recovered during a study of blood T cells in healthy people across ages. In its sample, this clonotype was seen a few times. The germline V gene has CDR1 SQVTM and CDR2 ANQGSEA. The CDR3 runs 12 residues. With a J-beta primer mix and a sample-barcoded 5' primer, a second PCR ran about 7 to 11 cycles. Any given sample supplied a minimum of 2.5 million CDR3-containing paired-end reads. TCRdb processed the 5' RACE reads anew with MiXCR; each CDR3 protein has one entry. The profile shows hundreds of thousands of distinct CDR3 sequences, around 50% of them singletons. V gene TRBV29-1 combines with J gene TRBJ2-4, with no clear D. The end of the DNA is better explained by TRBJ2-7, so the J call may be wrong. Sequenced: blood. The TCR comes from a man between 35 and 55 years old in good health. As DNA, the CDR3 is TGCAGCGTTGAATTGCAGAACTACGAGCAGTACTTC. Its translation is CSVELQNYEQYF.